This is a list of T cell receptor beta chains from one sample in a study of cytomegalovirus exposure and HLA in healthy donors. TCRdb's copy holds only in-frame clones and misses some; the assay was immunoSEQ multiplex PCR. The sample has over 85,000 clones, around 89% seen once. Sequencing was performed on PBMCs. The receptor source for this set is a woman in her twenties or thirties in good health and CMV-seropositive. The CDR3 runs from the conserved cysteine through the conserved F or W. The D gene is left open where the match is weak. Clone size is given for some rows only: seen once, a few or many times, or a class if the clone is expanded.

j_call v_call clone_size d_call cdr3_aa cdr3_nt
TRBJ1-2 TRBV7-9 NA NA CASSRRGGLTGYGYTF TGTGCCAGCAGCCGGAGGGGAGGCTTAACTGGCTATGGCTACACCTTC
TRBJ2-7 TRBV13 NA TRBD1 CASSHGAGGFYEQYF TGTGCCAGCAGCCACGGGGCAGGGGGCTTCTACGAGCAGTACTTC
TRBJ2-5 TRBV18 once TRBD1 CASSPRQGVRETQYF TGTGCCAGCTCACCTAGACAGGGGGTCCGGGAGACCCAGTACTTC
TRBJ2-7 TRBV7-2 NA TRBD2 CASSYLAGGTYEQYF TGTGCCAGCAGCTACCTAGCGGGGGGTACGTACGAGCAGTACTTC
TRBJ2-5 TRBV30 NA NA CAAGGDQETQYF TGTGCGGCAGGAGGGGATCAAGAGACCCAGTACTTC
TRBJ2-2 TRBV5-4 NA NA CASSRLQGRGTGELFF TGTGCCAGCAGCCGCCTACAGGGTAGGGGCACCGGGGAGCTGTTTTTT
TRBJ1-2 TRBV5-1 NA NA CASRLRQTPNYGYTF TGCGCCAGCAGACTCCGACAGACGCCTAACTATGGCTACACCTTC
TRBJ1-2 TRBV5-4 NA TRBD1 CASSLQGAYGYTF TGTGCCAGCAGCTTACAGGGGGCTTATGGCTACACCTTC
TRBJ2-3 TRBV4-1 NA TRBD1 CASSQLGQGADTQYF TGCGCCAGCAGCCAGCTGGGACAGGGGGCAGATACGCAGTATTTT
TRBJ1-2 TRBV5-1 NA TRBD1 CASSPQNLQGAGYTF TGCGCCAGCAGCCCGCAGAACTTACAGGGGGCTGGCTACACCTTC
TRBJ1-2 TRBV19 NA TRBD1 CASSLTGEGGYTF TGTGCCAGTAGTTTAACAGGGGAAGGAGGCTACACCTTC
TRBJ2-1 TRBV4-2 once TRBD2 CASSHEDTSGSNEQFF TGTGCCAGCAGCCACGAAGACACTAGCGGGAGCAATGAGCAGTTCTTC
TRBJ1-2 TRBV9 NA NA CASSVGVSSGYGYTF TGTGCCAGCAGCGTAGGGGTCAGCTCAGGGTATGGCTACACCTTC
TRBJ1-5 TRBV6-1 few NA CASSEAAGNQPQHF TGTGCCAGCAGTGAAGCGGCCGGGAATCAGCCCCAGCATTTT
TRBJ2-7 TRBV18 NA NA CASSPQQVGEQYF TGTGCCAGCTCACCACAGCAGGTGGGCGAGCAGTACTTC
TRBJ1-1 TRBV13 NA NA CASSSPPPGRDTEAFF TGTGCCAGCAGCTCTCCCCCCCCCGGCCGGGACACTGAAGCTTTCTTT
TRBJ2-6 TRBV7-9 NA NA CASSKRLTGANVLTF TGTGCCAGCAGCAAAAGATTAACAGGGGCCAACGTCCTGACTTTC